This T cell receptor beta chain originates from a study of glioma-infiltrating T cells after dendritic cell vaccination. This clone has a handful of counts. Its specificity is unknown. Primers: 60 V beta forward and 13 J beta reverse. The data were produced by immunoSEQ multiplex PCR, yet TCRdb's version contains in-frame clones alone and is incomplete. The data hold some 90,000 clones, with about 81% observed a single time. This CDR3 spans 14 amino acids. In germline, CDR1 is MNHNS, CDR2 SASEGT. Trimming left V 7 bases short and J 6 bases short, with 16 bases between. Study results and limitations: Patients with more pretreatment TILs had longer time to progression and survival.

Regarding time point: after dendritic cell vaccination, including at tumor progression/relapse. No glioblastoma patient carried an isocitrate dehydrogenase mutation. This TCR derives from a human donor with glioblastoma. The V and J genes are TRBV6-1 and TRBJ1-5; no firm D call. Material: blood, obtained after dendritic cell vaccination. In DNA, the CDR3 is TGTGCCAGCATCGGTTTGGAGCTGGGTCAGCCCCAGCATTTT. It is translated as CASIGLELGQPQHF.